These 24 T cell receptor beta chains were sequenced from one sample in a study of blood T cells in healthy people across ages (dated by TCRdb to between 2015 and 2016). The protocol used for the library was 5' RACE. The run used an Illumina HiSeq 2500. A second PCR of about 6 to 12 cycles was run with a J-beta primer mix and a sample-barcoded 5' primer. The public reads were quality trimmed at Q25 with fastp and then assembled into clones with MiXCR by TCRdb, keeping productive beta chains. Rows matching on CDR3 protein sequence are summarized as one entry with the most common DNA and genes. The table for this sample lists 1.5 million to 2 million distinct CDR3 sequences; roughly 27% of them were counted only once. Clones ranked in the top ten supply around 7.7% of the sample. Sequencing was carried out using blood. The receptors here all came from a woman in her twenties or thirties in good health.

This clonotype has only a few counts. V usage is TRBV6-1 and J usage is TRBJ2-7; 7 bases agree with TRBD2. V was clipped by 5 bases and J by 3 bases; unmatched bases: 10. In germline, CDR1 is MNHNS, CDR2 SASEGT. This CDR3 region has 15 residues. CDR3 in amino acids: CASSTLRTSLYEQYF. The DNA for the CDR3 is TGTGCCAGCAGTACCCTACGGACTAGTCTCTACGAGCAGTACTTC.

About this clonotype: Possible read error: a much larger clone is one base away. J is TRBJ2-1 and V is TRBV11-1; D may be TRBD1 (5 bases). The CDR3 covers 14 residues. CDR1 is SGHAT and CDR2 is FQDESV in the germline V gene (reference sequence). This chain's CDR3 is CANSLGRDYNEQFF. The CDR3 DNA is TGTGCCAACAGCTTAGGCAGGGACTACAATGAGCAGTTCTTC.

This clonotype appeared a few times. This chain links TRBV5-6 with TRBJ1-2; 7 bases match TRBD1. The CDR3 consists of 16 residues. From germline, CDR1 is SGHDT and CDR2 YYEEEE. V shed 0 bases, J shed 1 base, and the junction held 6 bases outside the gene matches. The CDR3 DNA sequence: TGTGCCAGCAGCTTGGATGCGGGGACAGTTAACTATGGCTACACCTTC. Residues: CASSLDAGTVNYGYTF.

The chain carries TRBV2 and TRBJ2-5; D might be TRBD1 (8 bases). Deletions cut 4 bases from V and 4 bases from J, with 25 bases between. The CDR3 length is 18 residues. Germline loops: CDR1 SNHLY, CDR2 FYNNEI. The CDR3 nucleotides are TGTGCCAGCAGTGGGCTCCCGGAGAGGACAGGGAGGGGAGAGACCCAGTACTTC. Its translation is CASSGLPERTGRGETQYF.

This clonotype was counted between two and nine times. The J gene is TRBJ2-7, the V gene TRBV12-3 or TRBV12-4; 8 bases are a match to TRBD2. The junction had 13 bases not matched to a gene; V was cut back by 6 bases and J by 3 bases. The CDR3 consists of 16 residues. CDR3 DNA: TGTGCCAGCAGCTCCAACGGAATAGCGGGGTACTACGAGCAGTACTTC. Protein sequence: CASSSNGIAGYYEQYF.

The chain uses TRBV21-1 and TRBJ2-1; TRBD1 is the table's D call and was not checked against the DNA. TRBV21-1 is noted as a pseudogene. The CDR3 sequence is 17 residues long. The CDR3 is CASSTKLFPSGCNEQFF. In DNA form, the CDR3 reads TGTGCCAGCAGCACAAAGCTCTTCCCCTCTGGCTGCAATGAGCAGTTCTTC.

CDR3 in amino acids: CASSLGSGGARRNEQFF. CDR3 in DNA: TGTGCCAGCAGTTTAGGTAGCGGGGGGGCGAGGAGGAATGAGCAGTTCTTC. V and J are TRBV12-3 or TRBV12-4 and TRBJ2-1; 11 bases fit TRBD2. This CDR3 is 17 amino acids long. J was trimmed by 7 bases and V by 1 base; bases with no gene match: 9.

The chain has TRBV20-1 and TRBJ2-5, with D maybe TRBD1 (5 bases). V was cut by 1 base and J by 5 bases, with 17 bases left in between. The CDR3 runs 15 residues. CDR1 DFQATT and CDR2 SNEGSKA come from the germline V gene (reference sequence). CDR3 sequence reads: CSARARGPRWETQYF. The CDR3, as DNA: TGCAGTGCTAGAGCAAGGGGCCCTAGGTGGGAGACCCAGTACTTC.

This clonotype occurred many times. The rearrangement uses TRBV20-1 and TRBJ2-7, with 9 nucleotides matching TRBD2. CDR1 is DFQATT, CDR2 SNEGSKA, per germline (reference sequence). Losses at the gene ends were 5 bases for V and 3 bases for J; bases not matched to a gene: 5. The CDR3 spans 13 residues. The CDR3 here is CSAVAGDGYEQYF. The CDR3 nucleotides read TGCAGTGCTGTAGCGGGAGACGGCTACGAGCAGTACTTC.

The V and J genes are TRBV7-2 and TRBJ1-2; D possibly corresponds to TRBD1 (5 bases). Germline V gene lookup returns CDR1 SGHTA and CDR2 FQGNSA. Trimming took off 5 bases at V and 0 bases at J, with 16 bases between the two ends. This CDR3 has 16 amino acids. As DNA, the CDR3 is TGTGCCAGCAGCCCAGATGGGACGGAGACTAACTATGGCTACACCTTC. Amino acids: CASSPDGTETNYGYTF. Combining the CDR3 with reference TRBV7-2 and TRBJ1-2 gives the whole variable domain GAGVSQSPSNKVTEKGKDVELRCDPISGHTALYWYRQSLGQGLEFLIYFQGNSAPDKSGLPSDRFSAERTGGSVSTLTIQRTQQEDSAVYLCASSPDGTETNYGYTFGSGTRLTVV.

For this clonotype: A read error is possible here, since a much larger clone lies one base away. The chain has TRBV6-5 and TRBJ1-2; D is perhaps TRBD1 (5 bases). V dropped 6 bases and J dropped 3 bases, with 20 bases sitting between them. Germline V gene lookup returns CDR1 MNHEY and CDR2 SVGAGI. The CDR3 contains 16 residues. CDR3 residues: CASRPTLGDGDYGYTF. The CDR3 coding sequence is TGTGCCAGCAGACCTACTTTGGGGGACGGAGACTATGGCTACACCTTC.

The J gene is TRBJ1-2, the V gene TRBV10-2, with D unresolved. Trimming pared 8 bases from V and 4 bases from J, leaving 11 bases between. CDR1 is WSHSY and CDR2 is SAAADI in the germline V gene. The CDR3 spans 12 residues. The CDR3 loop is CASRTATYGYTF. The CDR3 region has the DNA TGCGCCAGCCGGACGGCTACCTATGGCTACACCTTC.

A word on this clonotype: One end of the junction is discordant with germline, which a read error may explain. V and J are TRBV3-1 and TRBJ2-5; 10 nucleotides agree with TRBD1. CDR1 is LGHDT and CDR2 is YNNKEL in the germline V gene (reference sequence). The CDR3 has 15 residues. The CDR3 sequence is CASGQNDRGRVTQYF. For the CDR3, the DNA is TGTGCCAGCGGCCAAAACGACAGGGGGCGGGTGACCCAGTACTTC.

With respect to this clonotype: The junction differs from germline at one of its ends, possibly a read error. This chain joins TRBV11-2 and TRBJ1-6; 7 positions agree with TRBD1. Germline CDR1 is SGHAT and CDR2 is FQNNGV. CDR3 length: 17 amino acids. Here the CDR3 reads CASSLEFGVQGNPPLHF. CDR3 DNA sequence: TGCGCCAGCAGCTTAGAATTCGGTGTACAGGGGAATCCACCCCTCCACTTT.

The V and J genes are TRBV7-2 and TRBJ2-5; D call uncertain. Trimming took off 5 bases at V and 7 bases at J, with 11 bases between the two ends. CDR1 SGHTA and CDR2 FQGNSA come from the germline V gene. The CDR3 is 12 residues long. The CDR3 loop reads CASSPPRRTQYF. The CDR3 nucleotides are TGTGCCAGCAGCCCCCCCCGGCGGACCCAGTACTTC. Variable domain in full (rest from reference TRBV7-2 and TRBJ2-5): GAGVSQSPSNKVTEKGKDVELRCDPISGHTALYWYRQSLGQGLEFLIYFQGNSAPDKSGLPSDRFSAERTGGSVSTLTIQRTQQEDSAVYLCASSPPRRTQYFGPGTRLLVL.

The V call is TRBV6-6, the J call TRBJ2-5; D gene uncertain. TRBJ2-7 explains the end of the DNA better; the J call may be wrong. CDR1 and CDR2 (germline): MNHNY, SVGAGI (reference sequence). The CDR3 contains 17 residues. The CDR3 DNA reads as TGTGCCAGCAGTTCTCGGGCAGTGGAGATTAGCACGGACGAGCAGTACTTC. Amino acid sequence: CASSSRAVEISTDEQYF.

Regarding this clonotype: This may be a read error, as it is one base from a much larger clone. The chain combines TRBV7-2 with TRBJ2-5; the match to TRBD1 covers 10 bases. In germline, CDR1 is SGHTA, CDR2 FQGNSA. The CDR3 runs to 14 residues. The V segment lost 7 bases and the J segment 6 bases; nucleotides outside the gene matches: 8. CDR3 sequence (DNA): TGTGCCAGCAACTCCGACAGGGGGCTAAAGACCCAGTACTTC. Translating it yields CASNSDRGLKTQYF.

This clonotype has just a few counts. This may be a read error: a much more frequent sequence differs by one nucleotide. V usage is TRBV20-1 and J usage is TRBJ2-5; perhaps TRBD2 as D (5 bases). Germline V gene lookup returns CDR1 DFQATT and CDR2 SNEGSKA (reference sequence). The CDR3 consists of 13 residues. The CDR3 DNA follows: TGCAGTGCGGACGGGGTTCCTCAAGTGACCCAGTACTTC. It specifies CSADGVPQVTQYF.

V is TRBV12-3 or TRBV12-4 and J is TRBJ2-1; 9 nucleotides agree with TRBD2. This CDR3 contains 16 residues. Trimming at V came to 1 base and at J to 8 bases, leaving 9 bases not matched to a gene. The CDR3 loop reads CASSLVPSGMVHEQFF. The CDR3 bases are TGTGCCAGCAGTTTAGTGCCTAGCGGGATGGTCCATGAGCAGTTCTTC.

The chain employs TRBV4-1 and TRBJ2-4, with a possible D match to TRBD2 (6 bases). V shed 1 base and J shed 7 bases, with 8 bases lying between them. This CDR3 spans 13 amino acids. Looked up from germline, CDR1 is MGHRA and CDR2 is YSYEKL. The CDR3, as DNA: TGCGCCAGCAGCCAAGGGGCGGGGAACATTCAGTACTTC. Protein sequence: CASSQGAGNIQYF.

To note about this clonotype: At one of its ends the junction is not consistent with the germline gene, which may arise from a read error. This chain links TRBV5-1 with TRBJ2-6; 7 bases are shared with TRBD1. Germline CDR1 reads SGHRS; CDR2 reads YFSETQ. The CDR3 runs to 17 residues. CDR3 in amino acids: CASSWLTGTTGTNVLTF. The DNA for the CDR3 is TGCGCCAGCAGCTGGTTGACAGGGACAACTGGGACCAACGTCCTGACTTTC.

In regard to this clonotype: Compared with germline, one end of the junction differs, possibly owing to a read error. The chain employs TRBV20-1 and TRBJ2-3; unclear D gene. The CDR3 is 12 residues long. Germline V lookup: CDR1 DFQATT, CDR2 SNEGSKA (reference sequence). This CDR3 reads CSAGGFTDTPYF. DNA for the CDR3: TGCAGTGCCGGCGGATTCACAGATACGCCGTATTTT.

In the case of this clonotype: One end of the junction is discordant with germline, which a read error may explain. This chain joins TRBV2 and TRBJ2-7; TRBD1 agrees at 10 bases. CDR3 length: 16 amino acids. Per the germline V gene, CDR1 is SNHLY and CDR2 is FYNNEI. In DNA form, the CDR3 reads TGTGCCGGCACCCCCTCCAGGGACAGGGGCACCTACGAGCGGTACTTC. It codes for CAGTPSRDRGTYERYF. Combining the CDR3 with reference TRBV2 and TRBJ2-7 gives the whole variable domain EPEVTQTPSHQVTQMGQEVILRCVPISNHLYFYWYRQILGQKVEFLVSFYNNEISEKSEIFDDQFSVERPDGSNFTLKIRSTKLEDSAMYFCAGTPSRDRGTYERYFGPGTRLTVT.

This clonotype has at least ten counts. The CDR3 sequence: CASSEDMVSYEQYF. Here the CDR3 DNA reads TGTGCCAGCAGTGAAGATATGGTCTCCTACGAGCAGTACTTC. This sequence joins TRBV2 and TRBJ2-7; D is unclear. The V gene's germline CDR1 is SNHLY and CDR2 FYNNEI. The V gene lost 1 base and the J gene lost 0 bases, with 7 bases spanning the gap. The CDR3 is made up of 14 amino acids.